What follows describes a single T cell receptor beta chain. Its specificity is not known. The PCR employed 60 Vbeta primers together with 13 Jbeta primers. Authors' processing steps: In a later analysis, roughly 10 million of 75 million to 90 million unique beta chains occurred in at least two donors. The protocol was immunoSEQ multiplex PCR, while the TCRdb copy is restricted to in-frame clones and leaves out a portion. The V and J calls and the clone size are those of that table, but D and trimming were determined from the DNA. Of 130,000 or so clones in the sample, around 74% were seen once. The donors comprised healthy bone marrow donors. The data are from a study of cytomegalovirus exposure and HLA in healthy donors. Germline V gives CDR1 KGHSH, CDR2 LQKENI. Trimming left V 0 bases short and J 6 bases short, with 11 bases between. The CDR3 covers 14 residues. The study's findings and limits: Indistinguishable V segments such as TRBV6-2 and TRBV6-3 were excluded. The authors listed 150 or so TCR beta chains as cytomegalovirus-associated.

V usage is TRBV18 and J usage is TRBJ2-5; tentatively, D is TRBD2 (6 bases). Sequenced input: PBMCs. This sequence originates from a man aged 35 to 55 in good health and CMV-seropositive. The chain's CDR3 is CASSPPSGRQTQYF. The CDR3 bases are TGTGCCAGCTCACCACCTTCAGGGAGGCAGACCCAGTACTTC.